This TCR beta chain was documented in a study of cytomegalovirus exposure and HLA in healthy donors. The CDR3 runs to 14 residues. V dropped 5 bases and J dropped 0; count of bases not matched to a gene: 3. Germline V gene lookup returns CDR1 SGHVS and CDR2 FQNEAQ. Some clones are missing from TCRdb's copy, which holds only in-frame ones; the method was immunoSEQ multiplex PCR. The sample lists about 150,000 clones, around 93% seen once, with 1.5% to 2% in the top ten. The chain carries TRBV7-8 and TRBJ2-7; 8 nucleotides agree with TRBD1. Sequencing input: PBMCs. This sequence was found in a man younger than 35 in good health and CMV-seropositive. This CDR3 reads CASSPGTGSYEQYF. In DNA, the CDR3 is TGTGCCAGCAGCCCAGGGACAGGCTCCTACGAGCAGTACTTC.